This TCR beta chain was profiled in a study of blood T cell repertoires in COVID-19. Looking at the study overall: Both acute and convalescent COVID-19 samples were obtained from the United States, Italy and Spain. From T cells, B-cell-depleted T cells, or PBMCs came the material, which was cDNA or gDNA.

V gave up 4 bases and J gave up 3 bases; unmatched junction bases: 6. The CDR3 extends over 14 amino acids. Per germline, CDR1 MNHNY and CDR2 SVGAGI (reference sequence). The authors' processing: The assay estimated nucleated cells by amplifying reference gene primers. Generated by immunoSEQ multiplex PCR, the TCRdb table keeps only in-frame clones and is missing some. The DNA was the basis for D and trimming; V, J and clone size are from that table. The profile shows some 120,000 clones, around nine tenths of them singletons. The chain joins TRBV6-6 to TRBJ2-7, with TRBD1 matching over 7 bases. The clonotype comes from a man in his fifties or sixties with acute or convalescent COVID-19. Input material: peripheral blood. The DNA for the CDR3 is TGTGCCAGCAGTTCCCCGGACAGGAACTACGAGCAGTACTTC. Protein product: CASSSPDRNYEQYF.